The TCR beta chain described here comes from a study of blood T cell repertoires in COVID-19. Produced via immunoSEQ multiplex PCR; TCRdb's table is partial and in-frame only. Found here are roughly 250,000 clones, roughly three quarters of them singletons; the top ten hold roughly 4%. The CDR3 loop spans 14 amino acids. Germline-derived CDR1 and CDR2 are LNHDA and SQIVND (reference sequence). Trimming took off 6 bases at V and 6 bases at J, with 15 bases between the two ends. The sequencing input was peripheral blood. This chain uses TRBV19 with TRBJ2-1; possibly TRBD1 for D (6 bases). The TCR originated in a middle-aged woman with active or convalescent COVID-19. The CDR3 coding sequence is TGTGCCAGTAGGGGGCAGGGGTCGAGCAATGAGCAGTTCTTC. Protein product: CASRGQGSSNEQFF. Supplemented by reference TRBV19 and TRBJ2-1, the full variable domain reads DGGITQSPKYLFRKEGQNVTLSCEQNLNHDAMYWYRQDPGQGLRLIYYSQIVNDFQKGDIAEGYSVSREKKESFPLTVTSAQKNPTAFYLCASRGQGSSNEQFFGPGTRLTVL.